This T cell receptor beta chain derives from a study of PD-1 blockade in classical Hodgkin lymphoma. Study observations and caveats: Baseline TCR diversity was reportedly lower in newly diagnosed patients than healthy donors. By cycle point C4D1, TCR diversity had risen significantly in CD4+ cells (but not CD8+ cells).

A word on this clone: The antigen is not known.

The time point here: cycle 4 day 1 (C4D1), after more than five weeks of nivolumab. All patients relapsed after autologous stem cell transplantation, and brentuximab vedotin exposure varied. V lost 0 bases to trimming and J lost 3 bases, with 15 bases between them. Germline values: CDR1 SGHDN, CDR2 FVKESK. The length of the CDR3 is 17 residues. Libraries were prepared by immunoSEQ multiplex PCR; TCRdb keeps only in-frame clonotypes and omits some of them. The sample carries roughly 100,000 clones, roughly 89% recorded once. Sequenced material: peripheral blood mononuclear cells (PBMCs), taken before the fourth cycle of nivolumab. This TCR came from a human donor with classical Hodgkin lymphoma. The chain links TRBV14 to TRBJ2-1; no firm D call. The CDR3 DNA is TGTGCCAGCAGCCAAGATTTCGAGACGGTGGTCTACAATGAGCAGTTCTTC. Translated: CASSQDFETVVYNEQFF.